This T cell receptor (beta chain) was sequenced in a study of beta chain features in type 1 diabetes. General observations from the study: The study found that naive, central memory and Treg TCRB repertoires appeared more similar in patients than in healthy donors. Researchers report that Type 1 diabetes patients had moderately but significantly shorter TCRB CDR3s across all four CD4+ subsets.

Since all of the isolated RNA was reverse transcribed, expressed TCRB transcripts were what got sequenced. TCRdb's copy holds only in-frame clones and misses some; the assay was immunoSEQ multiplex PCR. Of about 640,000 clones listed, around 12% are singletons. This clone was seen a handful of times. The antigen remains unidentified. This CDR3 contains 16 residues. Trimming removed 0 bases from V and 7 bases from J, with 15 bases in between. From germline, CDR1 is MNHEY and CDR2 SVGAGI. The J gene is TRBJ2-2, the V gene TRBV6-5, with TRBD2 as a possible D gene (6 bases). The TCR originated in a man aged 25 to 40 with type 1 diabetes. Sequences were obtained from naive CD4+ T cells from blood. CDR3 bases: TGTGCCAGCAGTTACTCCCGGGAGTTGAGAGGCGGGGAGCTGTTTTTT. Protein product: CASSYSRELRGGELFF.